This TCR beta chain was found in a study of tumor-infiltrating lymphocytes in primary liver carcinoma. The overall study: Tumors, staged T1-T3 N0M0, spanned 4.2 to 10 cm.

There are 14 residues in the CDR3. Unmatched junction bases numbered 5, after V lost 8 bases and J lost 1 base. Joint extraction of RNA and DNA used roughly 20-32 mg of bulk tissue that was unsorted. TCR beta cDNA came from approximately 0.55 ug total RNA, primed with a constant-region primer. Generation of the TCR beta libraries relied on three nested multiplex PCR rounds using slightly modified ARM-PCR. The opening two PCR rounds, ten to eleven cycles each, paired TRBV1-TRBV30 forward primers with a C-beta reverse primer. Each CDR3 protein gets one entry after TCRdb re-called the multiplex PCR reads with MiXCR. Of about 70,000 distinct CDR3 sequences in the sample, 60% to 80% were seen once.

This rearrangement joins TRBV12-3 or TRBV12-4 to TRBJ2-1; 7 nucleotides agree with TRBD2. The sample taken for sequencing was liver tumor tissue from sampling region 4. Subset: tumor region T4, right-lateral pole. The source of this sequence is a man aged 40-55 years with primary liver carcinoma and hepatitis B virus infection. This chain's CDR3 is CASRSGNSYNEQFF. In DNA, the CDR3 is TGTGCCAGCCGGAGCGGGAATTCCTACAATGAGCAGTTCTTC.